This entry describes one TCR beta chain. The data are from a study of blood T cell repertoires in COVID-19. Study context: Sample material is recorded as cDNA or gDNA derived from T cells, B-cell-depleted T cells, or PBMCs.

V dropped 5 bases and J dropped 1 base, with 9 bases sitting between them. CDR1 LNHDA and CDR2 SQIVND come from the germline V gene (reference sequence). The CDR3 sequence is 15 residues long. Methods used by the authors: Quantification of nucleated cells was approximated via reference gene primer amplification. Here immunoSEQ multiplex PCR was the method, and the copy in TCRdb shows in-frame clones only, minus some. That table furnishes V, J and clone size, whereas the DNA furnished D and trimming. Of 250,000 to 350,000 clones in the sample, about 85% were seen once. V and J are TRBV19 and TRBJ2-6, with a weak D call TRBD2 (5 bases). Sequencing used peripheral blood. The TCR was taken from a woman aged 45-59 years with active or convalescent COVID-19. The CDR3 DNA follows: TGTGCCAGTAGTGCAAGGGAGTCTGGGGCCAACGTCCTGACTTTC. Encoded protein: CASSARESGANVLTF. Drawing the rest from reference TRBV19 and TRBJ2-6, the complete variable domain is DGGITQSPKYLFRKEGQNVTLSCEQNLNHDAMYWYRQDPGQGLRLIYYSQIVNDFQKGDIAEGYSVSREKKESFPLTVTSAQKNPTAFYLCASSARESGANVLTFGAGSRLTVL.